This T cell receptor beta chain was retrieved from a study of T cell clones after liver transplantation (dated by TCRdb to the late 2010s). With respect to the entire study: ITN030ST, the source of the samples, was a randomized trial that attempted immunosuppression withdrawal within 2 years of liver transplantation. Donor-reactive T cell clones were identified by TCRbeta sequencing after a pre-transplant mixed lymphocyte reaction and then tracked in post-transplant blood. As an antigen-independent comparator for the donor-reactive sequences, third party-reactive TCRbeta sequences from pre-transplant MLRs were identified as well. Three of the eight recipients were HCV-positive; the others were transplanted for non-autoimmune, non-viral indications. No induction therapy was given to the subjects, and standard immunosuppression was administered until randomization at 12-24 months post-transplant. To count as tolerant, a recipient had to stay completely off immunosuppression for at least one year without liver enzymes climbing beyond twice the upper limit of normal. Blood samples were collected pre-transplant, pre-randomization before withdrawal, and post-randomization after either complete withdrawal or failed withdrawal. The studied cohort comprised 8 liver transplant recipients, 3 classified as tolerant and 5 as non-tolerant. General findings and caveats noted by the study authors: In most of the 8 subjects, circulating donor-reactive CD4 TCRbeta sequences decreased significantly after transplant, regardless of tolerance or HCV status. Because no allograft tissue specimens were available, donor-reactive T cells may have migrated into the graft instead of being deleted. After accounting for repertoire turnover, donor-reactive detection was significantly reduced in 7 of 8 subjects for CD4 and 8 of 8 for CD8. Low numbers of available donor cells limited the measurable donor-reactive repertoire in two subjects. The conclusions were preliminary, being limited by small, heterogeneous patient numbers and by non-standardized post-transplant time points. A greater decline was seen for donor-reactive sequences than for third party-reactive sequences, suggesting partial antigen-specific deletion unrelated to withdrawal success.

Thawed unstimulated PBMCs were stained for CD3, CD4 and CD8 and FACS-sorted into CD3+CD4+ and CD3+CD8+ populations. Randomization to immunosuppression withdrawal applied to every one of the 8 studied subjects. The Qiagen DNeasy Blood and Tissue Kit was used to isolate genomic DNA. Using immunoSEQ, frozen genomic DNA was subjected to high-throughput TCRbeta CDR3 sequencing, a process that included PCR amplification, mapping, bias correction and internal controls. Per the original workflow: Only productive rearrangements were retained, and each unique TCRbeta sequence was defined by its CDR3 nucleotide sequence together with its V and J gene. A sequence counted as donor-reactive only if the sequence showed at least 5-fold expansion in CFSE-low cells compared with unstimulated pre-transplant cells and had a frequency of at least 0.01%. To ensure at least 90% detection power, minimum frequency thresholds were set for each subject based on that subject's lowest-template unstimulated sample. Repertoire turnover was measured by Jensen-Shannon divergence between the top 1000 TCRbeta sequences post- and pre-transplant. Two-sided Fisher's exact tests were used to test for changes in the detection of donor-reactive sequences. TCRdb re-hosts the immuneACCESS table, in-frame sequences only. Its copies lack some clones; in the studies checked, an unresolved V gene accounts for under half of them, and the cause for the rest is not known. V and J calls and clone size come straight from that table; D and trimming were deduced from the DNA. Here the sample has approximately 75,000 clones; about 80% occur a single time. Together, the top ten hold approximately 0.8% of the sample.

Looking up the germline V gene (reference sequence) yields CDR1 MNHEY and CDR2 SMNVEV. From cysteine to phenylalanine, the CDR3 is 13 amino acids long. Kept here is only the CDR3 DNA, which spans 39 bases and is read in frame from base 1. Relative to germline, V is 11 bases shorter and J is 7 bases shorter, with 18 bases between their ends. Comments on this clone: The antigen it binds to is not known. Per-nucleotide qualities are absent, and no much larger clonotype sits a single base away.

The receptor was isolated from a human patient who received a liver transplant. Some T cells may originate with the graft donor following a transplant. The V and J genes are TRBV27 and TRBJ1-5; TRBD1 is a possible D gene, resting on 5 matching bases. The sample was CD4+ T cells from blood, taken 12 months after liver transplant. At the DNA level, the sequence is TGTGCCTCAAAGGGCAGGGAGGGACAGCCCCAGCATTTT. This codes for CASKGREGQPQHF.